Sequencing of this T cell receptor beta chain was carried out in a study of blood T cell repertoires in COVID-19. Living in about 25 US areas, the participants were between roughly 18 and 90 years of age. Researchers sorted participants into cohorts using their self-reported clinical history. There are a few counts of this clone. V shed 5 bases, J shed 7 bases, and the junction held 4 bases outside the gene matches. This CDR3 contains 12 residues. Germline V CDR1 and CDR2: LNHDA, SQIVND (reference sequence). As originally analysed: Cell counts per sample came from amplifying reference gene primers. Method: immunoSEQ multiplex PCR; TCRdb's copy keeps in-frame clones and lacks some. The DNA gave D and trimming, while V, J and clone size come from that table. The sample includes 190,000 or so clones, 89% of them seen just once.

The sequencing input was PBMCs or T cells enriched from blood (not recorded which). The chain combines TRBV19 with TRBJ1-1; 7 bases are shared with TRBD1. This sequence originates from a woman aged 18-29 years who had recovered from COVID-19. CDR3 nucleotide sequence: TGTGCCAGTAGTCCCTGGACAGGTGAAGCTTTCTTT. This encodes CASSPWTGEAFF. Combining the CDR3 with reference TRBV19 and TRBJ1-1 gives the whole variable domain DGGITQSPKYLFRKEGQNVTLSCEQNLNHDAMYWYRQDPGQGLRLIYYSQIVNDFQKGDIAEGYSVSREKKESFPLTVTSAQKNPTAFYLCASSPWTGEAFFGQGTRLTVV.